The entry below gives a single TCR beta chain sequence along with its context. Its antigen is as yet unknown. The PCR contained 60 Vbeta and 13 Jbeta primers. Repertoires were generated with immunoSEQ multiplex PCR, while TCRdb's copy carries only in-frame clones and drops some. The table has 150,000 to 200,000 clones, 84% seen once. This record comes from a study of cytomegalovirus exposure and HLA in healthy donors. Trimming stripped 6 bases from V and 4 bases from J, with 12 bases between. This CDR3 spans 13 amino acids. Germline-derived CDR1 and CDR2 are ENHRY and SYGVKD. Study-wide points: Cytomegalovirus status was reportedly diagnosed by the classifier with high specificity and sensitivity. Data from an earlier analysis indicated that most TCR beta V segments were productive either about 90% or about 30% of the time. The Asian-associated ancestry cluster reportedly had fewer N-insertions than the approximately 670-donor mean in a later analysis.

V is TRBV10-3 and J is TRBJ2-5; a weak D match, TRBD1 (6 bases). The sequenced sample consisted of PBMCs. The clonotype comes from a man younger than 35 in good health and CMV-seronegative. CDR3 sequence: CAIRGTPGETQYF. Here the CDR3 DNA reads TGTGCCATCAGGGGGACACCGGGAGAGACCCAGTACTTC.